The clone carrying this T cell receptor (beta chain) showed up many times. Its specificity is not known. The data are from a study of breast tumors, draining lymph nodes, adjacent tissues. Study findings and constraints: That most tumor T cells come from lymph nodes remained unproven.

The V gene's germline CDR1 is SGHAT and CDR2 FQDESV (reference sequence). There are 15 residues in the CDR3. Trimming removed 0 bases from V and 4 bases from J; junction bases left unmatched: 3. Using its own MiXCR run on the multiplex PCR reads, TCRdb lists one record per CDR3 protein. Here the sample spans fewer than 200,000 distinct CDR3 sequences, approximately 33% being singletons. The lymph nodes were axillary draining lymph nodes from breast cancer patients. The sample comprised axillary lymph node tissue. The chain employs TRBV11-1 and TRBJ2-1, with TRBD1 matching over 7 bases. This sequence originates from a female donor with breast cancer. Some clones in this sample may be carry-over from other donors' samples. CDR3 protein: CASSLAGQVYNEQFF. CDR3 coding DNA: TGTGCCAGCAGCTTAGCCGGACAGGTTTACAATGAGCAGTTCTTC.